One sample yielded the 4 T cell receptor beta chains listed below, sequenced in a study of cytomegalovirus exposure and HLA in healthy donors. The PCR employed 60 Vbeta primers together with 13 Jbeta primers. TCRdb's table, derived via immunoSEQ multiplex PCR, lists solely in-frame clones and lacks some. The profile shows some 75,000 clones, 78% of them singletons. Source material: PBMCs. The receptors derive from a man between 18 and 35 years old in good health and CMV-seropositive.

The rearrangement links TRBV6-5 to TRBJ1-6; possible D gene TRBD1, 5 bases. V gave up 4 bases and J gave up 4 bases, with 8 bases separating them. From germline, CDR1 is MNHEY and CDR2 SVGAGI. The CDR3 covers 14 residues. In DNA form, the CDR3 reads TGTGCCAGCAGTTGGACACCTTATAATTCACCCCTCCACTTT. This encodes CASSWTPYNSPLHF.

The rearrangement joins TRBV15 to TRBJ2-7; the match to TRBD1 covers 9 bases. V shed 3 bases and J 3 bases; nucleotides not matched to a gene: 6. Per the germline V gene, CDR1 is LNHNV and CDR2 is YYDKDF (reference sequence). The CDR3 covers 15 residues. In DNA form, the CDR3 reads TGTGCCACCAGCAGCCTAATGGGACAGGGCTACGAGCAGTACTTC. Protein: CATSSLMGQGYEQYF.

This clone showed up just once. The chain employs TRBV4-2 and TRBJ2-2, with 7 bases matching TRBD2. Looked up from germline, CDR1 is LGHNA and CDR2 is YNFKEQ. CDR3 length equals 16 residues. The V gene end was trimmed by 6 bases and the J gene end by 5 bases; junction bases not matched to a gene: 12. The CDR3 DNA reads TGTGCCAGCAGTCAACGGGACTATCCATTTACCGGGGAGCTGTTTTTT. Protein sequence: CASSQRDYPFTGELFF.

The chain recombines TRBV4-1 with TRBJ2-2; 14 bases map to TRBD2. The length of the CDR3 is 18 residues. Trimming took 1 base from V and 0 from J; bases not matched to a gene: 1. Germline assignment: CDR1 MGHRA and CDR2 YSYEKL. The CDR3: CASSQGTSGRPNTGELFF. CDR3 nucleotides: TGCGCCAGCAGCCAAGGGACTAGCGGGAGGCCGAACACCGGGGAGCTGTTTTTT.